Shown below are 26 T cell receptor beta chains from a single sample sequenced in a study of control samples from healthy donors and cancer patients. Measured with immunoSEQ multiplex PCR; TCRdb has only the in-frame clones, and not every one. The sample has 50,000 to 75,000 clones, 90% seen once; the top ten hold approximately 5.9%. The source material was PBMCs. The receptors shown here come from a man aged 55 to 69 with colorectal cancer.

This chain uses TRBV9 with TRBJ2-3; D is possibly TRBD2 (6 bases). V gave up 4 bases and J gave up 5 bases, with 17 bases separating them. CDR1 is SGDLS, CDR2 YYNGEE, per germline. There are 15 residues in the CDR3. As DNA, the CDR3 is TGTGCCAGCAGCCCTGCAGCGGCGGGATTAGATACGCAGTATTTT. It is translated as CASSPAAAGLDTQYF.

This chain's CDR3 is CASSYFGLGNTEAFF. The CDR3 nucleotides read TGTGCCAGCAGTTACTTTGGATTGGGAAACACTGAAGCTTTCTTT. The chain links TRBV6-5 to TRBJ1-1; D is unclear. The V gene lost 1 base and the J gene lost 2 bases, with 11 bases spanning the gap. This CDR3 has 15 residues. Germline lookup yields CDR1 MNHEY and CDR2 SVGAGI.

The V and J genes are TRBV3-1 (or the pseudogene TRBV3-2) and TRBJ1-2, with TRBD1 matching over 8 bases. There are 15 residues in the CDR3. Germline V CDR1 and CDR2: LGHDT, YNNKEL (reference sequence). Germline trimming cut 4 bases from V and 2 bases from J; bases unmatched to any gene: 6. The CDR3 sequence is CASSRGTGPNYGYTF. The CDR3 nucleotides read TGTGCCAGCAGCCGAGGGACAGGTCCAAACTATGGCTACACCTTC.

J is TRBJ2-5 and V is TRBV23-1, with 8 bases identical to TRBD1. TRBV23-1 is recorded as an ORF, its role being uncertain. The CDR3 has 17 amino acids. Germline trimming cut 7 bases from V and 2 bases from J; bases unmatched to any gene: 15. CDR3 in amino acids: CASTRLRRRTGQETQYF. The CDR3 region has the DNA TGCGCCAGCACCCGGTTGAGACGACGGACAGGGCAAGAGACCCAGTACTTC.

The genes are TRBV19 and TRBJ1-5; 7 nucleotides line up with TRBD1. CDR1 LNHDA and CDR2 SQIVND come from the germline V gene (reference sequence). V was pared by 6 bases and J by 5 bases, with 7 bases of the junction left unmatched. This CDR3 is 14 amino acids long. The CDR3 region is CASSDRDRHQPQHF. The CDR3 coding sequence is TGTGCCAGTAGCGACCGGGACAGACATCAGCCCCAGCATTTT.

This chain links TRBV12-3 or TRBV12-4 with TRBJ2-7, with 8 bases identical to TRBD2. The CDR3 covers 12 residues. J gave up 7 bases and V 5 bases, and 4 bases lay outside the gene matches. CDR3 sequence reads: CASSLGRDEQYF. In DNA form, the CDR3 reads TGTGCCAGCAGTCTCGGGAGGGATGAGCAGTACTTC.

The chain links TRBV5-4 to TRBJ2-3; 9 nucleotides align to TRBD2. Germline assignment: CDR1 SGHNT and CDR2 YYREEE (reference sequence). J was trimmed by 14 bases and V by 0 bases; bases with no gene match: 13. The CDR3 is 15 amino acids. Written as DNA, the CDR3 is TGTGCCAGCAGCTTGGATGGCGGGGGGGCTGGCCCCACGTATTTT. Translation gives CASSLDGGGAGPTYF.

The chain links TRBV11-2 to TRBJ2-1, with 12 bases aligning to TRBD2. Germline V gene data show CDR1 as SGHAT and CDR2 as FQNNGV. V dropped 5 bases and J dropped 8; count of bases not matched to a gene: 1. This CDR3 is built from 13 residues. This CDR3 reads CASSLAGGDEQFF. CDR3 DNA: TGTGCCAGCAGCCTAGCGGGGGGGGATGAGCAGTTCTTC.

The rearrangement uses TRBV5-1 and TRBJ2-5; D may be TRBD2 (6 bases). Germline CDR1 and CDR2: SGHRS and YFSETQ. V was clipped by 4 bases and J by 5 bases, with 12 bases between them. This CDR3 is 13 amino acids long. DNA of the CDR3: TGCGCCAGCAGCCGGGCTAGCGCGGAGACCCAGTACTTC. This gives the protein CASSRASAETQYF.

This clone was recorded a few times. The V call is TRBV6-1, the J call TRBJ2-3; 7 bases are shared with TRBD1. This CDR3 region has 15 residues. The germline CDR1 and CDR2 sequences are MNHNS and SASEGT. V trimming: 2 bases; J trimming: 6 bases; junction bases outside the gene matches: 8. Here the CDR3 DNA reads TGTGCCAGCAGTGAATCAGGGGGACAGTATGATACGCAGTATTTT. Its protein product is CASSESGGQYDTQYF.

V and J are TRBV4-1 and TRBJ2-1, with D hard to call. V was cut by 1 base and J by 10 bases, with 11 bases left in between. Per germline, CDR1 MGHRA and CDR2 YSYEKL. The CDR3 runs to 13 residues. The CDR3 nucleotides are TGCGCCAGCAGCCAAGTCCAGAAGGGCGAGCAGTTCTTC. This encodes CASSQVQKGEQFF.

The chain employs TRBV6-1 and TRBJ1-5; tentative D call: TRBD1 (5 bases). The CDR3 is 16 amino acids. Trimming cost V 3 bases and J 2 bases, with 14 bases left between them. In germline, CDR1 is MNHNS, CDR2 SASEGT. The CDR3 coding sequence is TGTGCCAGCAGTGAGCCGGGGGGTGATGGCAATCAGCCCCAGCATTTT. As protein: CASSEPGGDGNQPQHF.

The rearrangement uses TRBV6-1 and TRBJ2-5; no reliable D call. The CDR3 contains 15 residues. Trimming removed 1 base from V and 1 base from J, with 10 bases in between. Per the germline V gene, CDR1 is MNHNS and CDR2 is SASEGT. The CDR3 sequence is CASSEVAVTQETQYF. DNA for the CDR3: TGTGCCAGCAGTGAAGTAGCAGTAACCCAAGAGACCCAGTACTTC.

The chain carries TRBV12-3 or TRBV12-4 and TRBJ1-1, with 8 nucleotides matching TRBD1. This CDR3 comprises 12 residues. V dropped 6 bases and J dropped 9; count of bases not matched to a gene: 6. CDR3 sequence: CASSLTGGKAFF. CDR3 nucleotides: TGTGCCAGCAGCCTCACAGGGGGGAAAGCTTTCTTT.

This clone was seen only once. The chain uses TRBV10-3 and TRBJ1-3; D uncertain. The CDR3 runs 16 residues. Trimming stripped 4 bases from V and 1 base from J, with 14 bases between. The germline gives CDR1 ENHRY, CDR2 SYGVKD. DNA for the CDR3: TGTGCCATCAGTGTGGAGCGACAACGGTCTGGAAACACCATATATTTT. Translating gives CAISVERQRSGNTIYF.

This chain connects TRBV2 to TRBJ1-5, with 7 bases identical to TRBD1. CDR3 size: 14 residues. Trimming at V came to 6 bases and at J to 9 bases, leaving 11 bases not matched to a gene. Germline values: CDR1 SNHLY, CDR2 FYNNEI. The CDR3 bases are TGTGCCAGCAGACTGTCAGGGGGGTTCGCGCCCCAGCATTTT. Its protein product is CASRLSGGFAPQHF.

The rearrangement links TRBV4-2 to TRBJ2-5; D is undetermined. V was cut by 0 bases and J by 9 bases, with 14 bases left in between. Per the germline V gene, CDR1 is LGHNA and CDR2 is YNFKEQ. This CDR3 is 14 amino acids long. CDR3 loop: CASSQDAPGRAQYF. Written as DNA, the CDR3 is TGTGCCAGCAGCCAAGACGCACCGGGTCGGGCCCAGTACTTC.

The J gene is TRBJ2-5, the V gene TRBV7-2; 8 nucleotides line up with TRBD2. The CDR3 totals 15 residues. With V trimmed by 5 bases and J by 7 bases, 12 bases remained unmatched. The germline gives CDR1 SGHTA, CDR2 FQGNSA. The CDR3 DNA reads as TGTGCCAGCAGCCCATCCACCCTCCGGGAGGGGACCCAGTACTTC. This translates into CASSPSTLREGTQYF.

The gene calls are TRBV11-2 and TRBJ2-5; 9 bases match TRBD2. Germline V gene sequence: CDR1 SGHAT, CDR2 FQNNGV. The CDR3 extends over 15 amino acids. The junction had 7 bases not matched to a gene; V was cut back by 3 bases and J by 5 bases. The DNA of the CDR3 is TGTGCCAGCAGCTTCCATAGCGGGGGCGGGGAGACCCAGTACTTC. Translation: CASSFHSGGGETQYF.

This chain connects TRBV10-3 to TRBJ1-2, with 9 bases that match TRBD1. Germline CDR1 is ENHRY and CDR2 is SYGVKD. CDR3 length: 14 amino acids. V lost 6 bases to trimming and J lost 1 base; unmatched junction nucleotides: 3. As DNA, the CDR3 is TGTGCCATCAGCTTGACAGGGGGTAACTATGGCTACACCTTC. Translation: CAISLTGGNYGYTF.

The V call is TRBV4-2, the J call TRBJ2-1, with 9 bases fitting TRBD2. CDR3 length: 12 amino acids. In germline, CDR1 is LGHNA, CDR2 YNFKEQ. J lost 8 bases, V lost 8 bases, and 4 bases had no gene match. The CDR3 nucleotides read TGTGCCAGCGCGGGGGGGAGGGATGAGCAGTTCTTC. Protein product: CASAGGRDEQFF.

The chain is built from TRBV18 and TRBJ2-1; 8 bases match TRBD1. After removal of 2 bases from V and 7 bases from J, the junction contained 4 bases not matched to a gene. The CDR3 length is 14 residues. Germline values: CDR1 KGHSH, CDR2 LQKENI. This chain's CDR3 is CASSPGQGWNEQFF. DNA of the CDR3: TGTGCCAGCTCACCAGGACAGGGATGGAATGAGCAGTTCTTC.

This sequence joins TRBV2 and TRBJ2-3; 9 bases fit TRBD2. The V and J ends lost 3 bases and 3 bases, in that order; junction bases with no gene match: 7. The CDR3 extends over 16 amino acids. CDR1 SNHLY and CDR2 FYNNEI come from the germline V gene. The CDR3 here is CASSDLAGGPTDTQYF. CDR3 coding DNA: TGTGCCAGCAGTGACCTTGCGGGGGGGCCAACAGATACGCAGTATTTT.

This clone was found a few times. CDR3 in DNA: TGTGCCAGTAGCGACAGGAGAAAGCCTGGGGCCAACGTCCTGACTTTC. This sequence encodes CASSDRRKPGANVLTF. The rearrangement links TRBV19 to TRBJ2-6, with D possibly being TRBD1 (6 bases). Germline values: CDR1 LNHDA, CDR2 SQIVND (reference sequence). This CDR3 has 16 amino acids. With 6 bases removed from V and 2 bases from J, the gap between germline ends came to 14 bases.

This chain links TRBV5-1 with TRBJ2-1; D is unresolved. Trimming took off 0 bases at V and 8 bases at J, with 12 bases between the two ends. The germline V gene encodes CDR1 SGHRS and CDR2 YFSETQ. The CDR3 length is 14 residues. CDR3 in amino acids: CASSLARYSDEQFF. For the CDR3, the DNA is TGCGCCAGCAGCTTGGCACGCTACTCCGATGAGCAGTTCTTC. The whole variable domain, filled in from reference TRBV5-1 and TRBJ2-1, reads KAGVTQTPRYLIKTRGQQVTLSCSPISGHRSVSWYQQTPGQGLQFLFEYFSETQRNKGNFPGRFSGRQFSNSRSEMNVSTLELGDSALYLCASSLARYSDEQFFGPGTRLTVL.

The chain joins TRBV18 to TRBJ2-2, with D possibly matching TRBD1 (5 bases). Germline values: CDR1 KGHSH, CDR2 LQKENI. V dropped 6 bases and J dropped 6 bases, with 26 bases sitting between them. This CDR3 has 18 residues. CDR3 amino acids: CASSSTRSYRTLAGELFF. CDR3 DNA sequence: TGTGCCAGCTCCTCGACCCGCAGTTACAGGACCCTCGCCGGGGAGCTGTTTTTT.